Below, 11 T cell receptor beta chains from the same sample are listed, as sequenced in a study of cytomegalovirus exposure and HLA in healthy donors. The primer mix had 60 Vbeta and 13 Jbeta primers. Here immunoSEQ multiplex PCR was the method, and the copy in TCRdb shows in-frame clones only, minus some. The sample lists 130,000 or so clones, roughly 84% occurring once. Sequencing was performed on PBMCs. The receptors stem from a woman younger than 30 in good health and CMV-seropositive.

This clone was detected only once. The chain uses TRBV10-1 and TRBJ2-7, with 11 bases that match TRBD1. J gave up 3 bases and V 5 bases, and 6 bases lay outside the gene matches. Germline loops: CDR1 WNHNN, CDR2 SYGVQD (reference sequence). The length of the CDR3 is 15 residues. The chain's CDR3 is CASSLGTGGIYEQYF. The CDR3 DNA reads TGCGCCAGCAGTCTTGGGACAGGGGGTATCTACGAGCAGTACTTC.

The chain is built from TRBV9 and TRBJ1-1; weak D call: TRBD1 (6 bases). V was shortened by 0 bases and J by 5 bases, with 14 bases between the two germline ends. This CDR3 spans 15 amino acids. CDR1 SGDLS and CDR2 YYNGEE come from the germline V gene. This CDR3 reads CASSVDQGTGTEAFF. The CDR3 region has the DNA TGTGCCAGCAGCGTAGATCAGGGGACGGGGACTGAAGCTTTCTTT.

CDR3 protein: CASSRLAGESMLQFF. For the CDR3, the DNA is TGCGCCAGCAGCCGACTAGCGGGGGAGTCCATGCTGCAGTTCTTC. This sequence joins TRBV4-1 and TRBJ2-1; TRBD2 matches 12 bases. Germline CDR1 and CDR2: MGHRA and YSYEKL. With V trimmed by 4 bases and J by 12 bases, 10 bases remained unmatched. This CDR3 has 15 amino acids.

CDR3 nucleotide sequence: TGTGCCAGCAGTGAAAGGATGGGGGGGGTTCGCCAGGAGACCCAGTACTTC. It yields the protein CASSERMGGVRQETQYF. The chain recombines TRBV6-1 with TRBJ2-5, with 7 bases that match TRBD2. V shed 2 bases, J shed 5 bases, and the junction held 14 bases outside the gene matches. Germline CDR1 and CDR2: MNHNS and SASEGT. This CDR3 is built from 17 residues.

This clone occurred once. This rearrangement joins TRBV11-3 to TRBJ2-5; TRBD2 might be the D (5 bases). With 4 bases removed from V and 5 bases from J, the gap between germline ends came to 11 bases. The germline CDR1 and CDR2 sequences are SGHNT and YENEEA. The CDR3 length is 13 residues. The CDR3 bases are TGTGCCAGCAGCTCCGACCCGGGGGAGACCCAGTACTTC. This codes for CASSSDPGETQYF.

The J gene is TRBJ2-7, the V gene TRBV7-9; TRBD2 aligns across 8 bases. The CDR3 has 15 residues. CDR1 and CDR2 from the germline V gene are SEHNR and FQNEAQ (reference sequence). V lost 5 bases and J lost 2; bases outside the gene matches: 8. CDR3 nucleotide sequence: TGTGCCAGCAGCCCGCGGGGGGCATCCACCTACGAGCAGTACTTC. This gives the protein CASSPRGASTYEQYF.

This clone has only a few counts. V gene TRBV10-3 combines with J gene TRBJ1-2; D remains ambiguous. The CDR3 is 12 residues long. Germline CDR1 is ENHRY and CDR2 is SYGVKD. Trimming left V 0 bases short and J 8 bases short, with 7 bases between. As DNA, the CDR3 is TGTGCCATCAGTGAGTCAAGGGAGGGCTACACCTTC. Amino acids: CAISESREGYTF.

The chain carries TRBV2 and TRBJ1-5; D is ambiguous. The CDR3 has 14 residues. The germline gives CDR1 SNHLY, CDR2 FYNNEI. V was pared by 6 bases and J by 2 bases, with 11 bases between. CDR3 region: CASRDERGNQPQHF. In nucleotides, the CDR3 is TGTGCCAGCAGGGATGAACGGGGCAATCAGCCCCAGCATTTT. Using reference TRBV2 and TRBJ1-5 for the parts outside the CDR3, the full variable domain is EPEVTQTPSHQVTQMGQEVILRCVPISNHLYFYWYRQILGQKVEFLVSFYNNEISEKSEIFDDQFSVERPDGSNFTLKIRSTKLEDSAMYFCASRDERGNQPQHFGDGTRLSIL.

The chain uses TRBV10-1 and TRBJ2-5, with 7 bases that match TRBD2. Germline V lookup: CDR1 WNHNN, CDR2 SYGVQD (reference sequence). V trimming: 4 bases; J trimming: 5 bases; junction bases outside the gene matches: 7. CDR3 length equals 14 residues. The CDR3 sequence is CASSGSGAAETQYF. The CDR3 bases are TGCGCCAGCAGTGGAAGCGGGGCAGCGGAGACCCAGTACTTC.

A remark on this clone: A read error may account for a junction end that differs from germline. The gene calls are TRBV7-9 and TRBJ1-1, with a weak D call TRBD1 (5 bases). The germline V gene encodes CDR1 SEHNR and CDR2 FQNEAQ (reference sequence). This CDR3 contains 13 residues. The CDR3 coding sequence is TGTTCCAGCAGCTTCCTGCAGGGTGTTGAAGCTTTCTTT. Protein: CSSSFLQGVEAFF.

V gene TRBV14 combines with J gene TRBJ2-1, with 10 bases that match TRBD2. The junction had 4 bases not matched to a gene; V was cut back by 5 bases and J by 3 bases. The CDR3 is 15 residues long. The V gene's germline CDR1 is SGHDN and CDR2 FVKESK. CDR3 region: CASSGGTSVYNEQFF. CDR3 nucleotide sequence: TGTGCCAGCAGCGGAGGGACTAGCGTCTACAATGAGCAGTTCTTC.